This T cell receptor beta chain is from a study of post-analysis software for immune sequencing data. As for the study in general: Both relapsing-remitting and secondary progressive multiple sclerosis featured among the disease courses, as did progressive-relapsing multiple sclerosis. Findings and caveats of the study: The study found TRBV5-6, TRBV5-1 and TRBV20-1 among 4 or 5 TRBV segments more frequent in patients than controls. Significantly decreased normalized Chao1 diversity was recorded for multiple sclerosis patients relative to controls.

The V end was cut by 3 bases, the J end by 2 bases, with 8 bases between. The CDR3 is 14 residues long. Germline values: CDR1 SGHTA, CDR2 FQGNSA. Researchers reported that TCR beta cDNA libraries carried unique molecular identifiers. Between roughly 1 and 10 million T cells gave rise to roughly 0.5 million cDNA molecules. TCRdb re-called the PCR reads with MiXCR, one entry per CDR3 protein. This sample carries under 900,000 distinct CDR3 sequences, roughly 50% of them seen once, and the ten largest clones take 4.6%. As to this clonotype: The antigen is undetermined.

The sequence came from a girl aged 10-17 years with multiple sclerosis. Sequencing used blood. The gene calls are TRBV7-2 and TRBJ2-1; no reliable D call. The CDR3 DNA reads TGTGCCAGCAGCTTTGACAACCCCTACAATGAGCAGTTCTTC. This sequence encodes CASSFDNPYNEQFF.